The 21 T cell receptor beta chains below were found in one sample sequenced in a study of T cells in Graves' hyperthyroidism and ophthalmopathy. RNA transcripts were the template for amplifying TCR beta CDR3 regions. The HTBI set primed first-round TCR CDR3 RT-PCR. TCRdb fed the multiplex PCR reads into MiXCR, producing one record per CDR3 protein. This sample has about 460,000 distinct CDR3 sequences, with 20% to 25% found just once. Input material: blood. The receptors originated from a woman in her 70s with Graves' ophthalmopathy.

This clonotype was observed many times. The CDR3 here is CSARDSSGASYEQYF. DNA for the CDR3: TGCAGTGCTAGAGATTCTAGCGGGGCGTCCTACGAGCAGTACTTC. The chain recombines TRBV20-1 with TRBJ2-7, with TRBD2 matching over 9 bases. Germline V gene sequence: CDR1 DFQATT, CDR2 SNEGSKA (reference sequence). The V gene end was trimmed by 0 bases and the J gene end by 1 base; junction bases not matched to a gene: 4. This CDR3 contains 15 residues.

The rearrangement joins TRBV7-9 to TRBJ1-3, with 8 positions matching TRBD1. Germline V gene sequence: CDR1 SEHNR, CDR2 FQNEAQ (reference sequence). After removal of 4 bases from V and 8 bases from J, the junction contained 10 bases not matched to a gene. The CDR3 spans 15 residues. The CDR3 coding sequence is TGTGCCAGCAGCTGGGCCAGGGGGCGAGCGGACACCATATATTTT. Encoded protein: CASSWARGRADTIYF.

The genes are TRBV20-1 and TRBJ2-5, with D unresolved. Per the germline V gene, CDR1 is DFQATT and CDR2 is SNEGSKA (reference sequence). There are 10 residues in the CDR3. V gave up 2 bases and J gave up 2 bases, with 0 bases separating them. CDR3: CSARQETQYF. CDR3 coding DNA: TGCAGTGCTAGACAAGAGACCCAGTACTTC.

The V gene is TRBV20-1, the J gene TRBJ2-1, with TRBD2 as a possible D gene (5 bases). CDR1 is DFQATT, CDR2 SNEGSKA, per germline (reference sequence). V was cut by 3 bases and J by 2 bases, with 14 bases left in between. This CDR3 is built from 15 residues. The CDR3 sequence is CSASTRDTPYNEQFF. CDR3 coding DNA: TGCAGTGCTAGTACCCGGGATACCCCCTACAATGAGCAGTTCTTC.

This clonotype showed up just a few times. J is TRBJ2-3 and V is TRBV6-1; TRBD2 agrees at 9 bases. The germline V gene encodes CDR1 MNHNS and CDR2 SASEGT. V lost 6 bases, J lost 3 bases, and 10 bases stayed unmatched. The CDR3 is 16 amino acids. The CDR3 nucleotides read TGTGCCAGCAGCCGCGCTAGCGGGATCGGGACAGATACGCAGTATTTT. Translated, it gives CASSRASGIGTDTQYF.

This clonotype appeared many times. The J gene is TRBJ2-7, the V gene TRBV2, with TRBD2 as a possible D gene (5 bases). The CDR3 runs to 15 residues. V lost 3 bases and J 9 bases, leaving 21 bases between the germline ends. Germline assignment: CDR1 SNHLY and CDR2 FYNNEI. CDR3 loop: CASSEGGHPSGWQYF. CDR3 nucleotides: TGTGCCAGCAGTGAGGGCGGGCATCCGTCTGGGTGGCAGTACTTC.

Ten or more counts support this clonotype. The chain joins TRBV6-1 to TRBJ1-1; TRBD1 might be the D (5 bases). Trimming took off 5 bases at V and 0 bases at J, with 10 bases between the two ends. In germline, CDR1 is MNHNS, CDR2 SASEGT. The CDR3 has 14 residues. CDR3 in amino acids: CASSYRGMNTEAFF. The CDR3 nucleotides are TGTGCCAGCAGTTATCGGGGCATGAACACTGAAGCTTTCTTT.

Concerning this clonotype: One end of the junction is discordant with germline, which a read error may explain. The chain combines TRBV6-1 with TRBJ1-2, with unresolved D. CDR3 length equals 16 residues. The V gene's germline CDR1 is MNHNS and CDR2 SASEGT. CDR3 DNA sequence: TGTGCCAGTCGGAAGCCGGGAGCAGGTATCCCTGGTGGCTACGCCTTC. The encoded protein is CASRKPGAGIPGGYAF.

This clonotype was detected many times. The chain carries TRBV27 and TRBJ2-3; D possibly matches TRBD1 or TRBD2 (5 bases each). The CDR3 sequence is 16 residues long. Germline V gene data show CDR1 as MNHEY and CDR2 as SMNVEV (reference sequence). V shed 0 bases and J shed 4 bases, with 14 bases lying between them. DNA of the CDR3: TGTGCCAGCAGTTTATCGAGGGGCTTAGAGGCAGATACGCAGTATTTT. Protein product: CASSLSRGLEADTQYF.

The genes are TRBV6-1 and TRBJ1-3; no definite D call. CDR1 is MNHNS, CDR2 SASEGT, per germline. Trimming took 4 bases from V and 2 from J, leaving 12 bases between them. The CDR3 runs to 15 residues. The CDR3 here is CASSAGGSAGNTIYF. The CDR3 bases are TGTGCCAGCAGTGCGGGCGGGTCCGCTGGAAACACCATATATTTT.

This clonotype was seen more than once but under ten times. This rearrangement joins TRBV5-1 to TRBJ2-3; D ambiguous. This CDR3 spans 13 amino acids. The germline V gene encodes CDR1 SGHRS and CDR2 YFSETQ. Trimming stripped 8 bases from V and 0 bases from J, with 10 bases between. CDR3 in DNA: TGCGCCAGTCGGCCTTACAGCACAGATACGCAGTATTTT. It specifies CASRPYSTDTQYF.

At least ten counts were recorded for this clonotype. The rearrangement joins TRBV28 to TRBJ2-2; D ambiguous. In germline, CDR1 is MDHEN, CDR2 SYDVKM. The CDR3 covers 15 residues. The V end lost 3 bases, the J end lost 6 bases, and 14 bases lay between the germline ends. CDR3 region: CASSLWQVTPGELFF. The CDR3 DNA follows: TGTGCCAGCAGTTTGTGGCAGGTCACTCCCGGGGAGCTGTTTTTT.

The chain is built from TRBV14 and TRBJ1-2, with 11 nucleotides matching TRBD1. The CDR3 has 15 residues. Germline CDR1 is SGHDN and CDR2 is FVKESK. The trim removed 5 bases at V and 8 bases at J, leaving 10 bases unmatched. The CDR3 loop is CASSKLDRGLEGYTF. CDR3 in DNA: TGTGCCAGCAGCAAGTTGGACAGGGGGCTAGAGGGCTACACCTTC.

The chain employs TRBV11-2 and TRBJ1-1; maybe TRBD1 (5 bases). Germline CDR1 is SGHAT and CDR2 is FQNNGV. The CDR3 is made up of 15 amino acids. V was shortened by 2 bases and J by 1 base, with 11 bases between the two germline ends. CDR3 nucleotide sequence: TGTGCCAGCAGCTTAAGTCAGGGACCGAACACTGAAGCTTTCTTT. Amino acid sequence: CASSLSQGPNTEAFF. Combining the CDR3 with reference TRBV11-2 and TRBJ1-1 gives the whole variable domain EAGVAQSPRYKIIEKRQSVAFWCNPISGHATLYWYQQILGQGPKLLIQFQNNGVVDDSQLPKDRFSAERLKGVDSTLKIQPAKLEDSAVYLCASSLSQGPNTEAFFGQGTRLTVV.

V usage is TRBV6-5 and J usage is TRBJ1-6, with no clear D. The CDR3 is 13 residues long. Germline CDR1 and CDR2: MNHEY and SVGAGI. The ends were cut back, 3 bases at V and 11 bases at J, with 11 bases in the middle. For the CDR3, the DNA is TGTGCCAGCAGTTATGCCGGGGAACCACCCCTCCACTTT. Amino acids: CASSYAGEPPLHF.

The chain uses TRBV12-3 or TRBV12-4 and TRBJ2-3; D is uncertain. With 5 bases removed from V and 7 bases from J, the gap between germline ends came to 7 bases. The CDR3 contains 11 residues. CDR3 DNA sequence: TGTGCCAGCAGTACCGCAAATACGCAGTATTTT. Residues: CASSTANTQYF.

This clonotype was recorded many times. The chain carries TRBV5-1 and TRBJ1-2; D gene ambiguous. From germline, CDR1 is SGHRS and CDR2 YFSETQ. The CDR3 has 15 residues. V lost 4 bases, J lost 2 bases, and 15 bases lay in between. The CDR3 reads CASSLLGEANYGYTF. As DNA, the CDR3 is TGCGCCAGCAGCCTCCTTGGGGAAGCCAACTATGGCTACACCTTC.

About this clonotype: Possible read error: a much larger clone is one base away. The rearrangement joins TRBV28 to TRBJ2-7, with D uncertain. Germline-derived CDR1 and CDR2 are MDHEN and SYDVKM. This CDR3 spans 11 amino acids. The CDR3: CASSKGHEQCF. The CDR3 DNA sequence: TGTGCCAGCAGTAAGGGCCACGAGCAGTGCTTC. Based on the CDR3 plus reference TRBV28 and TRBJ2-7, the full variable domain is DVKVTQSSRYLVKRTGEKVFLECVQDMDHENMFWYRQDPGLGLRLIYFSYDVKMKEKGDIPEGYSVSREKKERFSLILESASTNQTSMYLCASSKGHEQCFGPGTRLTVT.

The chain recombines TRBV10-3 with TRBJ1-3; 11 nucleotides line up with TRBD1. CDR3 size: 14 residues. Trimming removed 6 bases from V and 2 bases from J; junction bases left unmatched: 0. Germline V gene data show CDR1 as ENHRY and CDR2 as SYGVKD. CDR3 DNA: TGTGCCATCAGGGGACAGGGGGCTGGAAACACCATATATTTT. It yields the protein CAIRGQGAGNTIYF.

This chain uses TRBV24-1 with TRBJ2-1; 9 nucleotides agree with TRBD1. The CDR3 has 16 residues. Germline V CDR1 and CDR2: KGHDR, SFDVKD. V was pared by 3 bases and J by 2 bases, with 4 bases of the junction left unmatched. The CDR3 reads CATSDPGQGTYNEQFF. Written as DNA, the CDR3 is TGTGCCACCAGTGATCCAGGACAGGGGACCTACAATGAGCAGTTCTTC.

The table lists this clonotype with many counts. The chain employs TRBV27 and TRBJ2-1, with 7 bases aligning to TRBD2. V shed 7 bases, J shed 9 bases, and the junction held 9 bases outside the gene matches. Germline CDR1 is MNHEY and CDR2 is SMNVEV (reference sequence). CDR3 length: 13 amino acids. Here the CDR3 DNA reads TGTGCCAGCATCCAAGTCGGGACTATTGAGCAGTTCTTC. Translating it yields CASIQVGTIEQFF.